A selection of T cell receptor beta chains follows, all from one sample in a study of T cell clonotyping in hematopoietic cell transplantation. The protocol was immunoSEQ multiplex PCR, while the TCRdb copy is restricted to in-frame clones and leaves out a portion. The table has some 10,000 clones, roughly 84% seen once; the top ten hold more than 12%. The sequenced sample was peripheral blood mononuclear cells, obtained before stem cell transplant. The receptors originated from a woman aged 45-65 years with chronic myeloid leukemia. Some clones in this sample may be carry-over from other donors' samples. CDR3s include the opening cysteine and the closing phenylalanine or tryptophan. Each record gives: D gene, V gene, J gene, clone size, CDR3 protein, CDR3 DNA. The D gene is left open where the match is weak. Clone size appears in some rows only: once, few, many, or a class for an expanded clone.

d_gene: TRBD1
v_gene: TRBV19
j_gene: TRBJ2-4
abundance: once
CDR3aa: CASRPGQGAFGGRANF
CDR3nt: TGTGCCAGTAGGCCAGGACAGGGGGCGTTTGGCGGGAGGGCGAACTTC

d_gene: NA
v_gene: TRBV25-1
j_gene: TRBJ1-3
abundance: NA
CDR3aa: CASRGSGNTIYF
CDR3nt: TGTGCCAGCAGGGGATCTGGAAACACCATATATTTT

d_gene: TRBD1
v_gene: TRBV4-1
j_gene: TRBJ1-4
abundance: few
CDR3aa: CASRKSQGADEKLFF
CDR3nt: TGCGCCAGCAGAAAATCACAGGGGGCGGATGAAAAACTGTTTTTT

d_gene: TRBD2
v_gene: TRBV27
j_gene: TRBJ2-1
abundance: NA
CDR3aa: CASSNRAGDEQFF
CDR3nt: TGTGCCAGCAGTAACCGTGCGGGAGATGAGCAGTTCTTC

d_gene: TRBD1
v_gene: TRBV28
j_gene: TRBJ2-3
abundance: NA
CDR3aa: CASSQTSGQGAYTQYF
CDR3nt: TGTGCCAGCAGTCAGACTTCTGGACAGGGGGCTTATACGCAGTATTTT

d_gene: NA
v_gene: TRBV2
j_gene: TRBJ2-3
abundance: NA
CDR3aa: CASSDPGGTGATDTQYF
CDR3nt: TGTGCCAGCAGTGACCCGGGAGGGACAGGAGCAACAGATACGCAGTATTTT

d_gene: TRBD1
v_gene: TRBV30
j_gene: TRBJ2-7
abundance: NA
CDR3aa: CAWATGTGGYEQYF
CDR3nt: TGTGCCTGGGCAACCGGGACAGGGGGCTACGAGCAGTACTTC

d_gene: NA
v_gene: TRBV5-1
j_gene: TRBJ1-1
abundance: NA
CDR3aa: CASSRGIDEAFF
CDR3nt: TGCGCCAGCAGTCGCGGGATAGATGAAGCTTTCTTT

d_gene: NA
v_gene: TRBV27
j_gene: TRBJ1-1
abundance: NA
CDR3aa: CASRATKAEAFF
CDR3nt: TGTGCCAGCAGGGCCACAAAGGCAGAAGCTTTCTTT

d_gene: TRBD2
v_gene: TRBV29-1
j_gene: TRBJ2-7
abundance: NA
CDR3aa: CSGGTGRLAGGYEQYF
CDR3nt: TGCAGCGGCGGGACAGGGCGTCTAGCGGGAGGTTACGAGCAGTACTTC

d_gene: TRBD2
v_gene: TRBV29-1
j_gene: TRBJ2-3
abundance: NA
CDR3aa: CSVERPKTSGSIGTDTQYF
CDR3nt: TGCAGCGTTGAAAGGCCAAAGACTAGCGGGAGTATAGGCACAGATACGCAGTATTTT

d_gene: TRBD1
v_gene: TRBV7-9
j_gene: TRBJ1-2
abundance: NA
CDR3aa: CASSLGQGNYGYTF
CDR3nt: TGTGCCAGCAGCTTAGGACAGGGAAACTATGGCTACACCTTC

d_gene: TRBD1
v_gene: TRBV28
j_gene: TRBJ2-2
abundance: NA
CDR3aa: CASSRDRDFSGELFF
CDR3nt: TGTGCCAGCAGTCGGGACAGGGATTTCTCCGGGGAGCTGTTTTTT

d_gene: TRBD1
v_gene: TRBV19
j_gene: TRBJ1-5
abundance: NA
CDR3aa: CASSPDRAQPQHF
CDR3nt: TGTGCCAGTAGTCCTGACAGGGCACAGCCCCAGCATTTT

d_gene: NA
v_gene: TRBV5-6
j_gene: TRBJ2-4
abundance: NA
CDR3aa: CASSTGPPDIQYF
CDR3nt: TGTGCCAGCAGCACCGGTCCTCCGGACATTCAGTACTTC

d_gene: NA
v_gene: TRBV6-1
j_gene: TRBJ2-3
abundance: NA
CDR3aa: CASRERAQIRADTQYF
CDR3nt: TGTGCCAGCAGAGAAAGGGCACAGATCCGCGCAGATACGCAGTATTTT